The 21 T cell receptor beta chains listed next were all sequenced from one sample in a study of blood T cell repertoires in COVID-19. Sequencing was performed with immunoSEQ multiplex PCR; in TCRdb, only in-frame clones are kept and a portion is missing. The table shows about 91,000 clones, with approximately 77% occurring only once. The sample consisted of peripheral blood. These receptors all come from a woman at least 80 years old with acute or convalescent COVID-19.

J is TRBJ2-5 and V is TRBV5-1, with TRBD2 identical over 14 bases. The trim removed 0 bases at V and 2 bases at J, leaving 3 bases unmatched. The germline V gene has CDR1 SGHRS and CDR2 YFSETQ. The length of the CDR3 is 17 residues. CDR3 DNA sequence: TGCGCCAGCAGCTTGGGACTAGCGGGAGGGGATCAAGAGACCCAGTACTTC. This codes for CASSLGLAGGDQETQYF.

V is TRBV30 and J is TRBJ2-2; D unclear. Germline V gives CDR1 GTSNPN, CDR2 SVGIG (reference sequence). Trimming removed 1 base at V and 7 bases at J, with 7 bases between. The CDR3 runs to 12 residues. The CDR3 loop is CAWSGSGGELFF. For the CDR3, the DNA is TGTGCCTGGAGTGGGTCCGGCGGGGAGCTGTTTTTT. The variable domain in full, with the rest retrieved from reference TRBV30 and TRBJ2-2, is SQTIHQWPATLVQPVGSPLSLECTVEGTSNPNLYWYRQAAGRGLQLLFYSVGIGQISSEVPQNLSASRPQDRQFILSSKKLLLSDSGFYLCAWSGSGGELFFGEGSRLTVL.

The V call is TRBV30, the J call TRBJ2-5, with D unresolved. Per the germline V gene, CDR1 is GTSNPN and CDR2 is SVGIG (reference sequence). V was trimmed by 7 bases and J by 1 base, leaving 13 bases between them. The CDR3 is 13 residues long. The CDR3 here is CASRVGAQETQYF. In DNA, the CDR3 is TGTGCCTCACGGGTCGGCGCCCAAGAGACCCAGTACTTC.

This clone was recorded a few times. The CDR3: CASGLRGGAGVNEKLFF. The CDR3 region has the DNA TGTGCTAGTGGTTTGCGCGGGGGCGCGGGGGTGAATGAAAAACTGTTTTTT. The rearrangement links TRBV12-5 to TRBJ1-4; D perhaps matches TRBD1 (6 bases). The ends were cut back, 2 bases at V and 5 bases at J, with 18 bases in the middle. The germline CDR1 and CDR2 sequences are LGHNT and FRNRAP. CDR3 length: 17 residues.

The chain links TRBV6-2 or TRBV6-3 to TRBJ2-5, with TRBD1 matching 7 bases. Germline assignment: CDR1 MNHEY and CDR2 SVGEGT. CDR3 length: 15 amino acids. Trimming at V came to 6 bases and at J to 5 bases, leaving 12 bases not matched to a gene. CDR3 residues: CASSLVYRGQETQYF. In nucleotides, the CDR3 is TGTGCCAGCAGCCTCGTTTACAGGGGTCAGGAGACCCAGTACTTC.

CDR3 coding DNA: TGTGCCAGTAGCAAATCGACTAGCGGGGGCTCCGAGACCCAGTACTTC. Protein: CASSKSTSGGSETQYF. The chain uses TRBV19 and TRBJ2-5, with TRBD2 matching over 12 bases. V trimming: 6 bases; J trimming: 5 bases; junction bases outside the gene matches: 10. Germline lookup yields CDR1 LNHDA and CDR2 SQIVND (reference sequence). The CDR3 consists of 16 residues.

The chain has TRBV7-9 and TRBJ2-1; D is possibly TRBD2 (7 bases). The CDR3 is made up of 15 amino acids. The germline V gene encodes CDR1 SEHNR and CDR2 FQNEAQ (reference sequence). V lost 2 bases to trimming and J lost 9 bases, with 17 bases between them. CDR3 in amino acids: CASSLLGRGAGEQFF. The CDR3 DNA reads TGTGCCAGCAGCTTATTGGGGAGGGGGGCTGGTGAGCAGTTCTTC. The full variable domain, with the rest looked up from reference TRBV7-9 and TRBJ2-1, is DTGVSQNPRHKITKRGQNVTFRCDPISEHNRLYWYRQTLGQGPEFLTYFQNEAQLEKSRLLSDRFSAERPKGSFSTLEIQRTEQGDSAMYLCASSLLGRGAGEQFFGPGTRLTVL.

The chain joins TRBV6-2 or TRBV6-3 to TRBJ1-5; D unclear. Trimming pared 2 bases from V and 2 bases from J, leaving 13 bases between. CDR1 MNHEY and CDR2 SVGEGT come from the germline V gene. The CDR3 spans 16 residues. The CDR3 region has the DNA TGTGCCAGCAGTTACCTCCGAGTGGGAGGCAATCAGCCCCAGCATTTT. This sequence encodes CASSYLRVGGNQPQHF.

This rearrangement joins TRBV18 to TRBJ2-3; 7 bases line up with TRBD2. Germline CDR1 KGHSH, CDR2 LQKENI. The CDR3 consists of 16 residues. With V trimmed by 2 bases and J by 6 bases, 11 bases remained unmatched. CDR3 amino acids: CASSPTAGRIGDTQYF. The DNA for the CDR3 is TGTGCCAGCTCACCAACAGCGGGGAGAATAGGGGATACGCAGTATTTT.

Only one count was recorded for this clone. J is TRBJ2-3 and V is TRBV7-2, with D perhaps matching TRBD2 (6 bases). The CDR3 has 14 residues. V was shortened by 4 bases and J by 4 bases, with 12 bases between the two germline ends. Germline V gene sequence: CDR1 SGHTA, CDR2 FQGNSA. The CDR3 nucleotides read TGTGCCAGCAGCTCCCGCTGGGGGGCAGATACGCAGTATTTT. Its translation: CASSSRWGADTQYF.

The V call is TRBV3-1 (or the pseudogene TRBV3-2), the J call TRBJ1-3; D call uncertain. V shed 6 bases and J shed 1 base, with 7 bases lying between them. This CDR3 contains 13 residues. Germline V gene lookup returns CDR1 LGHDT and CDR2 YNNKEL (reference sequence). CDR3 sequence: CASRPASGNTIYF. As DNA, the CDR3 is TGTGCCAGCAGGCCTGCGTCTGGAAACACCATATATTTT.

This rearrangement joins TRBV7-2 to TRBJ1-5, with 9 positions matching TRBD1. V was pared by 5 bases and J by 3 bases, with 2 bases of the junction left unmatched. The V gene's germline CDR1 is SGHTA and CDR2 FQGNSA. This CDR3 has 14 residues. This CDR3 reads CASSRTGDNQPQHF. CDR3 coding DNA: TGTGCCAGCAGCCGGACAGGGGACAATCAGCCCCAGCATTTT. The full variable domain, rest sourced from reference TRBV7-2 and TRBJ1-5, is GAGVSQSPSNKVTEKGKDVELRCDPISGHTALYWYRQSLGQGLEFLIYFQGNSAPDKSGLPSDRFSAERTGGSVSTLTIQRTQQEDSAVYLCASSRTGDNQPQHFGDGTRLSIL.

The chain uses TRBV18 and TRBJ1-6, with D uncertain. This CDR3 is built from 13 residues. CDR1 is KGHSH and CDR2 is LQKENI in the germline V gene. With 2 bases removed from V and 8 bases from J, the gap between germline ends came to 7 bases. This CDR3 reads CASSPEEYSPLHF. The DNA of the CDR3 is TGTGCCAGCTCACCAGAGGAGTATTCACCCCTCCACTTT.

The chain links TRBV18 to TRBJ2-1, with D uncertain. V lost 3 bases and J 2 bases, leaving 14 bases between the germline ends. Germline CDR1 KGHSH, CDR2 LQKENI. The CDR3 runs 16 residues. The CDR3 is CASSPPNSSPYNEQFF. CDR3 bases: TGTGCCAGCTCACCTCCCAACAGTTCCCCCTACAATGAGCAGTTCTTC.

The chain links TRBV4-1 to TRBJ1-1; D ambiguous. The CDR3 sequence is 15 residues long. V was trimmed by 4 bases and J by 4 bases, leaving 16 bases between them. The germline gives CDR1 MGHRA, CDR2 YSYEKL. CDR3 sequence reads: CASSLAEAYGTEAFF. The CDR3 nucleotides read TGCGCCAGCAGCCTGGCGGAGGCATACGGCACTGAAGCTTTCTTT.

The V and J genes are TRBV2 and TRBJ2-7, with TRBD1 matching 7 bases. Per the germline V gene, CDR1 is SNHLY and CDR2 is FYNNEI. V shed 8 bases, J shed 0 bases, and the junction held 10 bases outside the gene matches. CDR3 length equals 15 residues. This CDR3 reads CASLPRDRLSYEQYF. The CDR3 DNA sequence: TGTGCCAGCCTCCCCCGGGACAGACTCTCCTACGAGCAGTACTTC.

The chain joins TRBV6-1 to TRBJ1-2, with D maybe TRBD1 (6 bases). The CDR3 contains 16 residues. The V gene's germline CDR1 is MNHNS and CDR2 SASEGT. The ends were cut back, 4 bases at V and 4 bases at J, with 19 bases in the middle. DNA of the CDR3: TGTGCCAGCAGTGTTACCGGGACATCTTCATCCTATGGCTACACCTTC. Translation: CASSVTGTSSSYGYTF.

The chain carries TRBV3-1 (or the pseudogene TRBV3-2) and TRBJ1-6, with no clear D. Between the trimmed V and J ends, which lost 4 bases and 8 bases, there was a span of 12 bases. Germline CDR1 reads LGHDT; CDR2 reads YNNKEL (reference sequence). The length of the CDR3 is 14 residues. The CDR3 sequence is CASSPRRFDSPLHF. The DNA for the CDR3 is TGTGCCAGCAGCCCTCGGCGGTTTGATTCACCCCTCCACTTT.

CDR3 region: CASDFGEAFF. CDR3 in DNA: TGTGCCTCTGACTTCGGCGAAGCTTTCTTT. This chain connects TRBV30 to TRBJ1-1; D unresolved. CDR1 is GTSNPN and CDR2 is SVGIG in the germline V gene (reference sequence). Trimming took off 7 bases at V and 8 bases at J, with 11 bases between the two ends. The CDR3 consists of 10 residues. Full variable domain (outside the CDR3, taken from reference TRBV30 and TRBJ1-1): SQTIHQWPATLVQPVGSPLSLECTVEGTSNPNLYWYRQAAGRGLQLLFYSVGIGQISSEVPQNLSASRPQDRQFILSSKKLLLSDSGFYLCASDFGEAFFGQGTRLTVV.

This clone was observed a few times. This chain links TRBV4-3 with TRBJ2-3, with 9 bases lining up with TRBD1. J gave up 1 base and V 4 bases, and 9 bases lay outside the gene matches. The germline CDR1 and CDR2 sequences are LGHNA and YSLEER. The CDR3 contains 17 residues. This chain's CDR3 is CASSPHKRQGGTDTQYF. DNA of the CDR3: TGCGCCAGCAGCCCCCATAAAAGACAGGGGGGCACAGATACGCAGTATTTT.

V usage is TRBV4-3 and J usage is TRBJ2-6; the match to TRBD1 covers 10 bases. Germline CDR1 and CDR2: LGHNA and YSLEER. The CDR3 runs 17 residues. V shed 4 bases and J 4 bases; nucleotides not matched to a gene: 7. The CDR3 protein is CASSPRQGASGANVLTF. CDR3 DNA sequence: TGCGCCAGCAGCCCTAGACAGGGGGCCTCAGGGGCCAACGTCCTGACTTTC.